The 21 T cell receptor beta chains below all came from one sample that was sequenced in a study of shared clonotypes between healthy human individuals. Positively selected for CCR7, the CD45RO-negative cells used as naive CD8 cells excluded terminally differentiated effector memory CD45RA+ cells. Only in-frame clones appear in the TCRdb table, and some are missing; sequencing was by immunoSEQ multiplex PCR. The sample has some 630,000 clones, 95% to 97% seen once. Sequencing input: naive CD8+ T cells sorted from blood. The receptors here all came from a woman between 25 and 40 years old in good health.

This sequence joins TRBV28 and TRBJ1-5; TRBD1 aligns across 8 bases. V lost 7 bases and J lost 0; bases outside the gene matches: 17. This CDR3 comprises 19 residues. Looked up from germline, CDR1 is MDHEN and CDR2 is SYDVKM. The CDR3 DNA follows: TGTGCCAGCAAGCGTACTACCGGGACAGGTGTTTATAGCAATCAGCCCCAGCATTTT. This sequence encodes CASKRTTGTGVYSNQPQHF.

The chain joins TRBV11-2 to TRBJ2-3, with D possibly being TRBD2 (7 bases). The V end was cut by 6 bases, the J end by 5 bases, with 15 bases between. Per germline, CDR1 SGHAT and CDR2 FQNNGV. The CDR3 consists of 14 residues. The CDR3 bases are TGTGCCAGCAGGGACCTAGGGGGGGGAGATACGCAGTATTTT. This sequence encodes CASRDLGGGDTQYF.

The V gene is TRBV28, the J gene TRBJ2-7; D is undetermined. The CDR3 is made up of 12 amino acids. V dropped 6 bases and J dropped 4 bases, with 10 bases sitting between them. Per the germline V gene, CDR1 is MDHEN and CDR2 is SYDVKM. In DNA form, the CDR3 reads TGTGCCAGCAGGGACGCAGGATACGAGCAGTACTTC. Amino acids: CASRDAGYEQYF.

This chain joins TRBV6-5 and TRBJ2-1; TRBD2 matches 11 bases. Germline-derived CDR1 and CDR2 are MNHEY and SVGAGI. With 8 bases clipped from V and 6 bases from J, the junction kept 9 bases outside the gene matches. CDR3 length equals 15 residues. The CDR3 DNA sequence: TGTGCCAGCGGAATAGCGGGAGGGGGGCTCAATGAGCAGTTCTTC. It encodes CASGIAGGGLNEQFF.

Remarks on this clone: This specimen includes other DNA sequences encoding the same CDR3. The CDR3 DNA is TGTGCCAGCAGTTTATCAGGGTCCACTGAAGCTTTCTTT. Its protein is CASSLSGSTEAFF. The chain employs TRBV27 and TRBJ1-1; no definite D call. CDR1 and CDR2 from the germline V gene are MNHEY and SMNVEV (reference sequence). With 0 bases removed from V and 4 bases from J, the gap between germline ends came to 6 bases. The CDR3 covers 13 residues.

J is TRBJ1-1 and V is TRBV19; no reliable D call. Trimming took off 7 bases at V and 3 bases at J, with 6 bases between the two ends. The length of the CDR3 is 11 residues. CDR1 LNHDA and CDR2 SQIVND come from the germline V gene (reference sequence). This chain's CDR3 is CASKSHTEAFF. The CDR3 DNA follows: TGTGCCAGTAAATCACACACTGAAGCTTTCTTT.

The genes are TRBV27 and TRBJ1-1; D perhaps matches TRBD1 (5 bases). Per the germline V gene, CDR1 is MNHEY and CDR2 is SMNVEV (reference sequence). The CDR3 extends over 12 amino acids. V lost 5 bases and J 4 bases, leaving 8 bases between the germline ends. The DNA of the CDR3 is TGTGCCAGCAGTCAGGGTGTCACTGAAGCTTTCTTT. Translation: CASSQGVTEAFF.

CDR3 in DNA: TGCGCCAGCAGCTTATTAAGCGCCCCAGCCACGGAAAACATTCAGTACTTC. Translated, it gives CASSLLSAPATENIQYF. The V and J genes are TRBV5-1 and TRBJ2-4; D remains ambiguous. Germline CDR1 and CDR2: SGHRS and YFSETQ. V was clipped by 2 bases and J by 5 bases, with 20 bases between them. The CDR3 extends over 17 amino acids.

The chain combines TRBV13 with TRBJ2-5, with a weak D call TRBD2 (6 bases). V shed 5 bases and J shed 5 bases, with 18 bases lying between them. This CDR3 has 15 residues. The germline V gene encodes CDR1 PRHDT and CDR2 FYEKMQ (reference sequence). As DNA, the CDR3 is TGTGCCAGCAGCATCCTGGGACTGGCCTCTGAGACCCAGTACTTC. Protein product: CASSILGLASETQYF.

The chain uses TRBV2 and TRBJ2-7; a possible D gene is TRBD1 (5 bases). V lost 8 bases and J 2 bases, leaving 10 bases between the germline ends. The CDR3 contains 12 residues. In germline, CDR1 is SNHLY, CDR2 FYNNEI. The DNA of the CDR3 is TGTGCCAGCGGAAGGACAACCTACGAGCAGTACTTC. This encodes CASGRTTYEQYF. The full variable domain, in which reference TRBV2 and TRBJ2-7 provide the parts outside the CDR3, is EPEVTQTPSHQVTQMGQEVILRCVPISNHLYFYWYRQILGQKVEFLVSFYNNEISEKSEIFDDQFSVERPDGSNFTLKIRSTKLEDSAMYFCASGRTTYEQYFGPGTRLTVT.

V is TRBV19 and J is TRBJ2-7; D gene uncertain. Germline CDR1 and CDR2: LNHDA and SQIVND (reference sequence). The ends were cut back, 7 bases at V and 4 bases at J, with 14 bases in the middle. CDR3 size: 13 residues. CDR3 nucleotides: TGTGCCAGTACCGCCCATCCCGGGTACGAGCAGTACTTC. Amino acid sequence: CASTAHPGYEQYF.

J is TRBJ2-3 and V is TRBV5-6; D perhaps matches TRBD2 (6 bases). The CDR3 contains 15 residues. CDR1 is SGHDT, CDR2 YYEEEE, per germline. Trimming took 4 bases from V and 0 from J, leaving 12 bases between them. CDR3 bases: TGTGCCAGCAGCCCTCTGGGGACTAGCACAGATACGCAGTATTTT. It yields the protein CASSPLGTSTDTQYF.

V is TRBV7-9 and J is TRBJ2-3, with D tentatively TRBD1 or TRBD2 (5 bases each). V lost 4 bases to trimming and J lost 3 bases, with 11 bases between them. Germline loops: CDR1 SEHNR, CDR2 FQNEAQ (reference sequence). CDR3 size: 14 residues. As DNA, the CDR3 is TGTGCCAGCAGCTCCCTGTGGGGGACAGATACGCAGTATTTT. It encodes CASSSLWGTDTQYF. Supplemented by reference TRBV7-9 and TRBJ2-3, the full variable domain reads DTGVSQNPRHKITKRGQNVTFRCDPISEHNRLYWYRQTLGQGPEFLTYFQNEAQLEKSRLLSDRFSAERPKGSFSTLEIQRTEQGDSAMYLCASSSLWGTDTQYFGPGTRLTVL.

The chain uses TRBV7-2 and TRBJ2-4; no clear D. The V and J ends lost 1 base and 0 bases respectively, with 19 bases between them. The CDR3 runs to 19 residues. Germline V lookup: CDR1 SGHTA, CDR2 FQGNSA. DNA for the CDR3: TGTGCCAGCAGCTTAGATCGGGCTCCCTACCCTCTAGCCAAAAACATTCAGTACTTC. Encoded protein: CASSLDRAPYPLAKNIQYF.

The genes are TRBV2 and TRBJ2-5; 14 nucleotides match TRBD2. CDR3 length: 16 residues. Trimming took 4 bases from V and 3 from J; bases not matched to a gene: 4. CDR1 and CDR2 (germline): SNHLY, FYNNEI. The CDR3 region is CASSGLAGGVEETQYF. The DNA of the CDR3 is TGTGCCAGCAGTGGACTAGCGGGAGGGGTGGAAGAGACCCAGTACTTC.

The genes are TRBV15 and TRBJ2-7, with a possible D match to TRBD2 (5 bases). CDR1 and CDR2 (germline): LNHNV, YYDKDF (reference sequence). CDR3 size: 14 residues. The ends were cut back, 1 base at V and 7 bases at J, with 14 bases in the middle. CDR3 in amino acids: CATSRAGAVLEQYF. CDR3 nucleotide sequence: TGTGCCACCAGCAGAGCCGGAGCGGTCCTGGAGCAGTACTTC.

This rearrangement joins TRBV27 to TRBJ1-5; a possible D gene is TRBD1 (5 bases). Trimming removed 2 bases from V and 3 bases from J, with 8 bases in between. CDR3 length: 14 amino acids. Germline V lookup: CDR1 MNHEY, CDR2 SMNVEV (reference sequence). The CDR3 DNA sequence: TGTGCCAGCAGTTTAGGGGGAAACAATCAGCCCCAGCATTTT. Its protein is CASSLGGNNQPQHF.

The chain combines TRBV7-9 with TRBJ2-7, with D perhaps TRBD1 (5 bases). CDR3 size: 14 residues. V shed 6 bases and J shed 3 bases, with 15 bases lying between them. Germline CDR1 reads SEHNR; CDR2 reads FQNEAQ (reference sequence). CDR3 loop: CASSSNTGFYEQYF. The CDR3 DNA reads as TGTGCCAGCAGTTCAAATACAGGCTTCTACGAGCAGTACTTC.

The V and J genes are TRBV28 and TRBJ2-5; D remains unclear. V was shortened by 2 bases and J by 0 bases, with 4 bases between the two germline ends. Germline-derived CDR1 and CDR2 are MDHEN and SYDVKM. This CDR3 has 13 residues. Written as DNA, the CDR3 is TGTGCCAGCAGTTTAGGGTACCAAGAGACCCAGTACTTC. It yields the protein CASSLGYQETQYF.

This clone showed up just a few times. This chain links TRBV28 with TRBJ1-2, with D perhaps TRBD1 (5 bases). The CDR3 runs to 17 residues. The germline V and J ends were trimmed by 6 bases and 7 bases, with 27 bases remaining between them. CDR1 and CDR2 (germline): MDHEN, SYDVKM. In DNA, the CDR3 is TGTGCCAGCAGCCCTACGGTCCAGGGCCTCCCAAATCGTGGCTACACCTTC. It encodes CASSPTVQGLPNRGYTF.

The rearrangement uses TRBV5-1 and TRBJ2-7; maybe TRBD2 (6 bases). From germline, CDR1 is SGHRS and CDR2 YFSETQ. The CDR3 loop spans 13 amino acids. V lost 3 bases, J lost 3 bases, and 10 bases lay in between. The DNA for the CDR3 is TGCGCCAGCAGCTCCCGGAGGGGCTACGAGCAGTACTTC. This codes for CASSSRRGYEQYF.